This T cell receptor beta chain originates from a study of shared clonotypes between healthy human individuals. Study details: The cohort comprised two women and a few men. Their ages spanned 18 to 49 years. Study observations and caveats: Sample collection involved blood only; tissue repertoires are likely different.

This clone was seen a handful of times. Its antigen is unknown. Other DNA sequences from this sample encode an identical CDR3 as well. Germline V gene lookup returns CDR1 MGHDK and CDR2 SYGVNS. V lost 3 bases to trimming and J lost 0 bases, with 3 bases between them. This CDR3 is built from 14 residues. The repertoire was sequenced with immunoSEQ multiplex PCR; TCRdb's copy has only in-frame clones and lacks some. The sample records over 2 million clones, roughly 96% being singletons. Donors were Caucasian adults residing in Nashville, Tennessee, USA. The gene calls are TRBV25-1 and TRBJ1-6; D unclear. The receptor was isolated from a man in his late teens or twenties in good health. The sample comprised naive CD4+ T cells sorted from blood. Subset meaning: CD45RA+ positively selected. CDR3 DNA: TGTGCCAGCAGTGAGAGCTCCTATAATTCACCCCTCCACTTT. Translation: CASSESSYNSPLHF.